This T cell receptor beta chain was documented in a study of regulatory T cells in long-lasting Graves disease. Library construction for TCR beta used iRepertoire HTBI primers and Arm-PCR of CDR3 regions. TCRdb re-called the multiplex PCR reads through MiXCR, storing one row per CDR3 protein. This table has approximately 350,000 distinct CDR3 sequences, over 9.5% appearing once. Time point: newly diagnosed GD, antithyroid drugs for less than 3 months. Following extraction of RNA from PBMCs, that RNA was used to make the TCR library. This clonotype was found many times. These data were likewise used in another study, on T cells in Graves' hyperthyroidism and ophthalmopathy.

This TCR derives from a woman aged 18-29 years with Graves disease. The sequenced sample was peripheral blood mononuclear cells (PBMCs), obtained at new diagnosis, from a patient treated with antithyroid drugs.

The CDR3 DNA reads as TGTGCCAGCAACCCGGGACAGGGGGTCAATGAGCAGTTCTTC. Its translation is CASNPGQGVNEQFF. V gene TRBV3-1 combines with J gene TRBJ2-1, with 11 bases matching TRBD1. This CDR3 spans 14 amino acids. Trimming cost V 7 bases and J 6 bases; bases outside gene matches: 5. CDR1 LGHDT and CDR2 YNNKEL come from the germline V gene (reference sequence).